This T cell receptor beta chain was sequenced in a study of patients and donors after allogeneic stem cell transplantation (dated by TCRdb to between 2020 and 2021). The CDR3, cysteine through phenylalanine, is 13 amino acids long. Just the 39-base CDR3 DNA is kept, in frame starting at base 1. Relative to germline, V is missing 8 bases and J is missing 1 base, with 6 bases of the junction outside any gene match. The germline V gene gives CDR1 as SQVTM and CDR2 as ANQGSEA. Receptor libraries were prepared by RT-PCR. Sequenced using a NextSeq 550. The public reads were quality trimmed at Q25 with fastp and then assembled into clones with MiXCR by TCRdb, keeping productive beta chains. Entries that share a CDR3 protein sequence are merged under the most common genes and DNA. The table for this sample lists about a million distinct CDR3 sequences; roughly 17% of them were counted only once. The leading ten clones occupy under 6.5% of the sample.

On this clonotype: The target of this receptor is not known. No base quality values were provided; no much bigger clone lies one nucleotide off.

The specimen was blood, either unsorted or a sorted T cell fraction (not recorded which). This clonotype was sampled from a human donor who was either an allogeneic HSCT recipient or a stem cell or donor lymphocyte infusion donor (not recorded which). It is not recorded whose cells these are; they may come from a transplant donor. The chain is made from TRBV29-1 and TRBJ2-3; TRBD2 lines up with 7 middle nucleotides. Here the CDR3 is given as CSSGGGGTDTQYF. The bases are TGCAGCTCGGGGGGTGGTGGCACAGATACGCAGTATTTT.